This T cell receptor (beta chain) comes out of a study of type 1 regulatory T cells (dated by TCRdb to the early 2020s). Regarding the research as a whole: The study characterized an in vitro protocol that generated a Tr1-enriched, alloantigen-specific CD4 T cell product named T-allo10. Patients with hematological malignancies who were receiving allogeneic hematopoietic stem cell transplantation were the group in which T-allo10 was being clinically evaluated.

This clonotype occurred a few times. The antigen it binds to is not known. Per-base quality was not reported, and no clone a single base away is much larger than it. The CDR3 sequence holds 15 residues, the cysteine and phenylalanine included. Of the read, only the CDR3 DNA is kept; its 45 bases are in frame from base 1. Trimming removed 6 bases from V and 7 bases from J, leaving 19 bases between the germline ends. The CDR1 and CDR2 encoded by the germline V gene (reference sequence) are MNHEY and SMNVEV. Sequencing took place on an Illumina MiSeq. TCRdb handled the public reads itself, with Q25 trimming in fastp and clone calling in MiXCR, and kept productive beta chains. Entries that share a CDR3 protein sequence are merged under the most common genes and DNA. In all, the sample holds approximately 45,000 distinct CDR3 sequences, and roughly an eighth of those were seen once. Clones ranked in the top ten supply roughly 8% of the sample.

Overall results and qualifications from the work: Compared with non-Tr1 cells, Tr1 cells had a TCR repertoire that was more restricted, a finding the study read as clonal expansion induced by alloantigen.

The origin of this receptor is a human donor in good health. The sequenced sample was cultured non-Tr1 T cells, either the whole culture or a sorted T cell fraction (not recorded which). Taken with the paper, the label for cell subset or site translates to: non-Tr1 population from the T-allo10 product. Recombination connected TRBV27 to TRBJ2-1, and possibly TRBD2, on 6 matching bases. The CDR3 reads CASRPLAGILNEQFF. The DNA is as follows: TGTGCCAGCAGGCCTCTGGCGGGAATATTGAATGAGCAGTTCTTC.